This T cell receptor (beta chain) was sequenced in a study of T-cell reconstitution after alpha-beta-depleted transplantation in children. This clonotype has a handful of counts. Its antigen remains unidentified. Unique molecular identifiers were used to barcode this TCRbeta library. TCRdb re-derived calls from the PCR reads in MiXCR, one entry per CDR3 protein. The table lists hundreds of thousands of distinct CDR3 sequences, roughly 13% of them singletons. Regarding the study as a whole: The study reportedly traced alpha-beta T cells about two months after transplant to several hundred expanded graft clones. For some patients, TCRbeta diversity was high at day 60 because of recipient T cells and thymic progenitors that survived. Among T cells one year after transplant, newly produced cells accounted for most counts and diversity.

This TCR came from a girl aged 2-15 years with congenital amegakaryocytic thrombocytopenia, due to receive a stem cell transplant. Material: PBMCs, obtained before TCRalphabeta/CD19-depleted stem cell transplant.

CDR3: CASNPGQDIYEQYF. As DNA, the CDR3 is TGTGCCAGTAATCCGGGACAGGATATTTACGAGCAGTACTTC. The rearrangement joins TRBV7-9 to TRBJ2-7; 8 nucleotides agree with TRBD1. The germline V gene encodes CDR1 SEHNR and CDR2 FQNEAQ (reference sequence). J was trimmed by 4 bases and V by 9 bases; bases with no gene match: 11. CDR3 size: 14 residues.